This TCR beta chain was identified in a study of regulatory T cells in long-lasting Graves disease. General observations from the study: Favored gene segments in persistent disease were TRBV28, TRBJ1-2 and TRBJ2-5.

Time point specified: newly diagnosed GD, antithyroid drugs for less than 3 months. Preparation of the TCR library used RNA extracted from PBMCs. Blood from the periphery, approximately 10 milliliters in all, was drawn into EDTA tubes. CDR3 length: 16 amino acids. Trimming removed 5 bases from V and 5 bases from J; junction bases left unmatched: 14. CDR1 is MNHEY and CDR2 is SMNVEV in the germline V gene (reference sequence). The TCR beta library used iRepertoire HTBI primers with Arm-PCR amplification of CDR3. TCRdb independently ran MiXCR on the multiplex PCR reads; one entry per CDR3 protein. The repertoire holds 450,000 to 650,000 distinct CDR3 sequences, about 16% seen once, with roughly 25% in the top ten. This clonotype was observed at least ten times. As yet, its antigen is unknown. This sample also appeared in a second study, on T cells in Graves' hyperthyroidism and ophthalmopathy. Turning to that study: Those with hyperthyroidism were 18 to 65 years old, newly diagnosed, and ill for under 2 months.

This TCR was sampled from a woman aged 40 to 65 with Graves disease. Specimen: peripheral blood mononuclear cells (PBMCs), collected at new diagnosis, from a patient treated with antithyroid drugs. The genes are TRBV27 and TRBJ2-7, with 8 bases that match TRBD1. In DNA form, the CDR3 reads TGTGCCAGCAGTCTCCGAGGACAGGGCAAAGTCCACGAGCAGTACTTC. This gives the protein CASSLRGQGKVHEQYF.